Listed here are 3 T cell receptor beta chains from one sample, sequenced in a study of response to subunit inactivated influenza vaccine. TCRdb reprocessed the RT-PCR reads with MiXCR, giving one entry per CDR3 protein. This repertoire shows about 700,000 distinct CDR3 sequences, over 11% found once; its top ten account for 5.5% to 7%. Source: PBMCs from blood, taken 14 to 15 days before vaccination. These receptors all come from a man aged 45-65 years who received an inactivated influenza vaccine.

This clonotype has more than one count but fewer than ten. This chain links TRBV12-3 or TRBV12-4 with TRBJ2-5; the match to TRBD2 covers 13 bases. The V segment lost 6 bases and the J segment 5 bases; nucleotides outside the gene matches: 3. This CDR3 is built from 14 residues. The CDR3 nucleotides are TGTGCCAGCAGAGGACTAGCGGGAGCGGAGACCCAGTACTTC. This translates into CASRGLAGAETQYF.

This clonotype was detected a few times. This chain joins TRBV7-2 and TRBJ2-7; 9 bases are a match to TRBD1. V gave up 5 bases and J gave up 7 bases; unmatched junction bases: 9. Germline values: CDR1 SGHTA, CDR2 FQGNSA. CDR3 length equals 14 residues. CDR3 amino acids: CASSLGTGMGEQYF. Here the CDR3 DNA reads TGTGCCAGCAGCCTAGGGACAGGGATGGGGGAGCAGTACTTC.

The V and J genes are TRBV20-1 and TRBJ2-1; D remains unclear. Trimming took 3 bases from V and 0 from J, leaving 9 bases between them. The CDR3 extends over 14 amino acids. Germline lookup yields CDR1 DFQATT and CDR2 SNEGSKA (reference sequence). CDR3: CSARAYNSYNEQFF. In DNA form, the CDR3 reads TGCAGTGCTAGGGCCTATAACTCCTACAATGAGCAGTTCTTC.